This is a list of T cell receptor beta chains from one sample in a study of blood T cell repertoires in COVID-19. The data were produced by immunoSEQ multiplex PCR, yet TCRdb's version contains in-frame clones alone and is incomplete. The sample lists 200,000 or so clones, approximately 85% occurring once. The sequenced sample was peripheral blood. The receptors were sampled from a human donor with active or convalescent COVID-19. The donor label of this sample is uncertain. Both conserved end residues are part of each CDR3. A D gene is named only where the DNA matches it firmly. Some rows mark clone size as missing; the rest say once, few, many or name a class of expanded clone.

v_gene	d_gene	j_gene	abundance	CDR3nt	CDR3aa
TRBV30	.	TRBJ1-4	.	TGTGCCTGGAGTGGTCTGCCCCAGGGCCTTAATGAAAAACTGTTTTTT	CAWSGLPQGLNEKLFF
TRBV12-3/TRBV12-4	.	TRBJ1-5	.	TGTGCCAGCCAGGGAAACCGCAATCAGCCCCAGCATTTT	CASQGNRNQPQHF
TRBV2	.	TRBJ1-5	.	TGTGCCAGCAGTGATATTATAGGGCAGGGGTATGGGGCCCAGCATTTT	CASSDIIGQGYGAQHF
TRBV10-3	TRBD1	TRBJ1-2	.	TGTGCCATCAGTGAGTCTCCCGGGACAGGGGGTTTTGGCTACACCTTC	CAISESPGTGGFGYTF
TRBV19	TRBD1	TRBJ1-2	.	TGTGCCAGCCGGGACAGGGGGGACTATGGCTACACCTTC	CASRDRGDYGYTF
TRBV6-2/TRBV6-3	TRBD2	TRBJ2-1	few	TGTGCCAGCAGTTACTCCTCAGCGGGGGGGGTTTACAATGAGCAGTTCTTC	CASSYSSAGGVYNEQFF
TRBV4-2	.	TRBJ2-7	.	TGTGCCAGCAGCCAAGATGGCAGTAGCGGTACTTACGAGCAGTACTTC	CASSQDGSSGTYEQYF
TRBV11-2	TRBD2	TRBJ2-1	.	TGTGCCAGCAGCTTAGATAGAAGCGGGGGGCGGAATGAGCAGTTCTTC	CASSLDRSGGRNEQFF
TRBV18	TRBD1	TRBJ2-7	.	TGTGCCAGCTCACAGGGACAGTACCTAGGCGAGCAGTACTTC	CASSQGQYLGEQYF
TRBV28	.	TRBJ2-2	few	TGTGCCAGCAGGTTAGCTGGGACTAACACCGGGGAGCTGTTTTTT	CASRLAGTNTGELFF
TRBV5-4	TRBD2	TRBJ2-1	.	TGTGCCAGCACCCGGCCAGCGGGGGGCCACAATGAGCAGTTCTTC	CASTRPAGGHNEQFF
TRBV28	.	TRBJ1-6	.	TGTGCCAGCACCTTCCCCAGGGTTTCACCCCTCCACTTT	CASTFPRVSPLHF
TRBV11-3	.	TRBJ1-1	.	TGTGCCAGCAGCAATACCCGGGGGAACACTGAAGCTTTCTTT	CASSNTRGNTEAFF
TRBV7-9	.	TRBJ1-3	.	TGTGCCAGCGGTAAACTCTCTGGAAACACCATATATTTT	CASGKLSGNTIYF
TRBV5-1	.	TRBJ2-3	.	TGCGCCAGCAGCTTGTGGGCACGAGCACCAGATACGCAGTATTTT	CASSLWARAPDTQYF
TRBV29-1	TRBD2	TRBJ2-7	.	TGCAGCGTTATAGGCGGGGGGACCTACGAGCAGTACTTC	CSVIGGGTYEQYF
TRBV25-1	TRBD2	TRBJ2-3	.	TGTGCCAGCAGTGGAAATAGCGGGGTGAGCACAGATACGCAGTATTTT	CASSGNSGVSTDTQYF
TRBV3-1/TRBV3-2	TRBD1	TRBJ1-2	.	TGTGCCACCAGCCTGACAGGGCGGGGCTACACCTTC	CATSLTGRGYTF
TRBV6-5	.	TRBJ2-1	.	TGTGCCAGCAGTTACGGGGCCCTCTCCTACAATGAGCAGTTCTTC	CASSYGALSYNEQFF
TRBV28	.	TRBJ1-6	.	TGTGCCAGCAGTTTCTTGGGCAGCTCCTATAATTCACCCCTCCACTTT	CASSFLGSSYNSPLHF
TRBV9	.	TRBJ1-1	.	TGTGCCAGCAGCGACGGACACCGCATGAACACTGAAGCTTTCTTT	CASSDGHRMNTEAFF
TRBV19	.	TRBJ2-1	once	TGTGCCAGTAGTTGGCTAGGAGTTGGTGAGCAGTTCTTC	CASSWLGVGEQFF
TRBV2	.	TRBJ1-2	.	TGTGCCAGCAGTGAATTTGAGAAAGGCTACACCTTC	CASSEFEKGYTF
TRBV28	TRBD2	TRBJ2-7	.	TGTGCCAGCAGTCCGACTAGCCCCGGACGTACGCAGTACTTC	CASSPTSPGRTQYF
TRBV5-1	.	TRBJ2-5	.	TGCGCCAGCAGCAAAAGAGGGAACCAAGAGACCCAGTACTTC	CASSKRGNQETQYF
TRBV19	.	TRBJ1-1	.	TGTGCCAGTAGTATCGGACAGCTGAACACTGAAGCTTTCTTT	CASSIGQLNTEAFF
TRBV2	.	TRBJ1-4	.	TGTGCCAGCAGTGGGGTCAGGGGTTTTAATGAAAAACTGTTTTTT	CASSGVRGFNEKLFF
TRBV6-5	TRBD1	TRBJ1-2	.	TGTGCCAGCAGACCCGACAGGGGGCATGGCTACACCTTC	CASRPDRGHGYTF
TRBV10-2	TRBD2	TRBJ2-1	.	TGCGCCAGCAGTTTAGCGGGGGGCAGCTACAATGAGCAGTTCTTC	CASSLAGGSYNEQFF
TRBV5-4	.	TRBJ1-3	.	TGTGCCAGCAGCTTTTTTGGGGCCGGCTCCAGAAACACCATATATTTT	CASSFFGAGSRNTIYF
TRBV28	.	TRBJ1-4	.	TGTGCCAGCAGTTTGCAGGCCTTTAATGAAAAACTGTTTTTT	CASSLQAFNEKLFF
TRBV24-1	TRBD1	TRBJ2-1	.	TGTGCCACCAGTGATACGACAGGGCCCTCCTACAATGAGCAGTTCTTC	CATSDTTGPSYNEQFF
TRBV29-1	.	TRBJ1-2	.	TGCAGCGTTGATGTGGCAGGGGACCCCTATGGCTACACCTTC	CSVDVAGDPYGYTF
TRBV7-2	.	TRBJ2-3	.	TGTGCCAGCAGCGCTTGGGACAGGGTAGGAGCGGGAGGAAGAGATACGCAGTATTTT	CASSAWDRVGAGGRDTQYF
TRBV29-1	.	TRBJ1-2	once	TGCAGCGTTGAATCCGGGGAAGCATTCTATGGCTACACCTTC	CSVESGEAFYGYTF
TRBV28	.	TRBJ2-1	.	TGTGCCAGCAGTTTATTTGGTAGCTATCAGTTCTTC	CASSLFGSYQFF
TRBV3-1/TRBV3-2	TRBD2	TRBJ2-1	.	TGTGCCAGCAGCCAAGTATTGGCGGGAGGCCGAAATGAGCAGTTCTTC	CASSQVLAGGRNEQFF
TRBV7-2	TRBD2	TRBJ2-7	.	TGTGCCAGCAGCTTACCTAGCGGATTCACCTACGAGCAGTACTTC	CASSLPSGFTYEQYF
TRBV27	TRBD1	TRBJ2-7	.	TGTGCCAGCAGTTGGGTGACAGGGAACTACGAGCAGTACTTC	CASSWVTGNYEQYF
TRBV6-5	TRBD1	TRBJ2-7	.	TGTGCCAGCAGTTACCAACTTGACAGGGACTACGAGCAGTACTTC	CASSYQLDRDYEQYF
TRBV7-8	.	TRBJ2-2	.	TGTGCCAGCAGCCCCAGGGCAGCGCTGAACACCGGGGAGCTGTTTTTT	CASSPRAALNTGELFF
TRBV6-5	.	TRBJ2-7	.	TGTGCCAGCAGGAGGGCGGGGGAGCAGTACTTC	CASRRAGEQYF
TRBV30	.	TRBJ1-2	.	TGTGCCTCACCCCACGCCAGGATAAGCTATGGCTACACCTTC	CASPHARISYGYTF
TRBV27	TRBD1	TRBJ2-7	.	TGTGCCAGCAGTCTAAAACAGGGGGTGGCGGCGGGGCAGTACTTC	CASSLKQGVAAGQYF
TRBV5-4	.	TRBJ2-1	.	TGTGCCAGCAACCCAAGGGGAACGGGAGAGTTGAATGAGCAGTTCTTC	CASNPRGTGELNEQFF
TRBV18	TRBD1	TRBJ1-4	once	TGTGCCAGCTCACCCGGTGCAGGGGGAAATGAAAAACTGTTTTTT	CASSPGAGGNEKLFF